The following is a T cell receptor (beta chain) sequence with its context. This clonotype has just a few counts. The antigen this receptor binds is unknown. One base away there is no much larger clone; base qualities are not given. Total RNA was extracted from unfractionated whole blood that had been collected in Tempus Blood RNA tubes. As TCR sequencing controls, about five healthy volunteers were used, with blood taken at day 0, 2 weeks and 6 weeks. During library preparation, unique molecular identifiers were attached to individual cDNA molecules so that TCRs could be counted in a quantitative, reproducible way. Each blood RNA sample was used to sequence both TCR alpha and TCR beta chains. As for the original processing: Samples had a median of about 90,000 TCRs, with a range from about 23,224 to 750,000. V, J and CDR3 annotation of the TCR reads was performed with the Decombinator software suite. For the PS versus PT1 abundance plots, all samples were subsampled to the same number of TCRs (28,000). TCRs were defined as expanded if absent before sensitization and observed at least eight times at the 2-week time point. TCRdb applied fastp at Q25 and MiXCR to the public reads, then kept only in-frame beta chains. Rows with one shared CDR3 protein collapse into an entry with the most common genes and DNA. None of the V and J calls come from the authors' own analysis; TCRdb made them. The sample profile shows about 120,000 distinct CDR3 sequences; 8.5% to 9% of them were found once. 1.2% to 1.5% of the sample goes to the ten largest clones.

The data stem from a study of human T cells and chemical hapten exposure (dated by TCRdb to about 2021). For the wider study: Libraries were pooled for sequencing, and variation in per-sample TCR yields was attributed mainly to small differences in library volumes within the pool. Peripheral blood TCR repertoire changes were tracked in vivo in alopecia patients during primary and secondary sensitization to the hapten diphenylcyclopropenone (DPC). The full study reports these points: No change with DPC sensitization was found in the number of TCRs above 1 in 1000 frequency, and no evidence of global repertoire structure alterations was found. Repeated subsampling changed both the strength of the expansion versus patch-test correlation and the threshold at which the correlation became significant.

Material: whole blood. This clonotype was sampled from a human donor in good health. Some clones in this sample may be carry-over from other donors' samples. Donor details come from another sample of the same person, matched by shared clones.

This receptor has the CDR3 CASSSGTEVFGTQYF. The nucleotide sequence is TGTGCCAGCAGTTCCGGGACAGAAGTTTTCGGTACGCAGTATTTT. The chain links TRBV7-9 with TRBJ2-3, with 7 bases aligning to TRBD1. Trimmed from V: 6 bases; trimmed from J: 8 bases; junction bases lacking a gene match: 14. Inclusive of the bounding cysteine and phenylalanine, the CDR3 is 15 residues long. CDR3 DNA is the only sequence kept; it has 45 bases, read in frame from the first base. The germline V gene encodes CDR1 SEHNR and CDR2 FQNEAQ (reference sequence).